The 29 T cell receptor beta chains below come from one sample, sequenced in a study of Graves' ophthalmopathy and Graves' hyperthyroidism. Amplifying from RNA transcripts, the study obtained TCR beta CDR3 regions. Amplification began with first-round RT-PCR using HTBI primers, then second-round multiplex PCR was performed. TCRdb ran MiXCR on the multiplex PCR reads and lists one entry per CDR3 protein. Of 450,000 or so distinct CDR3 sequences listed, approximately 15% were seen once; the top ten hold 9.5% to 10%. The sample consisted of blood. Source of these receptors: a woman aged 25 to 39 with Graves' ophthalmopathy.

The chain joins TRBV4-2 to TRBJ1-5; tentatively, D is TRBD1 (5 bases). There are 14 residues in the CDR3. Germline CDR1 is LGHNA and CDR2 is YNFKEQ. V was trimmed by 2 bases and J by 1 base, leaving 6 bases between them. The CDR3 DNA sequence: TGTGCCAGCAGCCAATGGGACAGCAATCAGCCCCAGCATTTT. It codes for CASSQWDSNQPQHF.

This clonotype was seen many times. The V gene is TRBV6-1, the J gene TRBJ2-7, with TRBD2 as a possible D gene (5 bases). V was pared by 3 bases and J by 5 bases, with 14 bases between. CDR1 is MNHNS and CDR2 is SASEGT in the germline V gene. This CDR3 is 14 amino acids long. Here the CDR3 reads CASSDSGIIDEQYF. The DNA for the CDR3 is TGTGCCAGCAGTGATTCGGGGATTATAGACGAGCAGTACTTC.

This clonotype occurred many times. This sequence joins TRBV19 and TRBJ1-2; D is unresolved. This CDR3 has 16 amino acids. Trimming removed 1 base at V and 3 bases at J, with 15 bases between. Germline CDR1 and CDR2: LNHDA and SQIVND (reference sequence). The CDR3 sequence: CASSIAIGAADYGYTF. The CDR3, as DNA: TGTGCCAGTAGTATAGCCATAGGAGCAGCCGACTATGGCTACACCTTC.

This clonotype was seen at least ten times. This chain links TRBV6-5 with TRBJ1-1, with 7 nucleotides matching TRBD1. J was trimmed by 1 base and V by 2 bases; bases with no gene match: 4. There are 15 residues in the CDR3. Germline CDR1 is MNHEY and CDR2 is SVGAGI. The CDR3 DNA follows: TGTGCCAGCAGTTACCCAGGGGGGGGGAACACTGAAGCTTTCTTT. It is translated as CASSYPGGGNTEAFF.

The sample holds many counts of this clonotype. The V call is TRBV27, the J call TRBJ2-5; TRBD2 agrees at 7 bases. This CDR3 is 14 amino acids long. V shed 5 bases and J 5 bases; nucleotides not matched to a gene: 8. Germline V gene lookup returns CDR1 MNHEY and CDR2 SMNVEV (reference sequence). In nucleotides, the CDR3 is TGTGCCAGCAGTATGACTAGCCCATGGGAGACCCAGTACTTC. Its protein product is CASSMTSPWETQYF.

The rearrangement uses TRBV12-3 or TRBV12-4 and TRBJ1-3; D unclear. CDR3 size: 16 residues. V lost 2 bases to trimming and J lost 2 bases, with 13 bases between them. The DNA of the CDR3 is TGTGCCAGCAGTTTAACCCGATCCGGGGCTGGAAACACCATATATTTT. This codes for CASSLTRSGAGNTIYF.

This clonotype was observed many times. This chain links TRBV20-1 with TRBJ2-5; D is uncertain. Trimming left V 5 bases short and J 3 bases short, with 13 bases between. Per the germline V gene, CDR1 is DFQATT and CDR2 is SNEGSKA (reference sequence). This CDR3 has 13 residues. In DNA form, the CDR3 reads TGCAGTGCTCCAAGCGTGGAAAAAGAGACCCAGTACTTC. Its translation: CSAPSVEKETQYF.

This clonotype was counted at least ten times. This chain links TRBV24-1 with TRBJ2-7, with D possibly being TRBD1 (5 bases). This CDR3 is 11 amino acids long. V was cut by 7 bases and J by 3 bases, with 6 bases left in between. From germline, CDR1 is KGHDR and CDR2 SFDVKD. In nucleotides, the CDR3 is TGTGCCACCAGGGACAACTACGAGCAGTACTTC. Protein product: CATRDNYEQYF.

There are many counts of this clonotype. The chain carries TRBV28 and TRBJ2-7; D may be TRBD2 (5 bases). This CDR3 spans 16 amino acids. CDR1 MDHEN and CDR2 SYDVKM come from the germline V gene. Trimming cost V 3 bases and J 0 bases, with 15 bases left between them. CDR3 nucleotides: TGTGCCAGCAGTTTTATCAAGCGGACCTACTCCTACGAGCAGTACTTC. As protein: CASSFIKRTYSYEQYF. Variable domain in full (rest from reference TRBV28 and TRBJ2-7): DVKVTQSSRYLVKRTGEKVFLECVQDMDHENMFWYRQDPGLGLRLIYFSYDVKMKEKGDIPEGYSVSREKKERFSLILESASTNQTSMYLCASSFIKRTYSYEQYFGPGTRLTVT.

This clonotype occurred many times. CDR3 DNA: TGCAGTGCTAGAGATCTGGGCAGGGGGCGCCGTGGGGAGTACTTC. Translation: CSARDLGRGRRGEYF. The chain carries TRBV20-1 and TRBJ2-7; 8 nucleotides agree with TRBD1. CDR1 and CDR2 (germline): DFQATT, SNEGSKA (reference sequence). V was pared by 0 bases and J by 11 bases, with 15 bases of the junction left unmatched. This CDR3 is 15 amino acids long.

This clonotype was recorded many times. The chain couples TRBV7-2 to TRBJ2-7; 7 bases are a match to TRBD2. The length of the CDR3 is 14 residues. J gave up 3 bases and V 0 bases, and 2 bases lay outside the gene matches. Germline CDR1 reads SGHTA; CDR2 reads FQGNSA. Here the CDR3 reads CASSLARGDYEQYF. DNA of the CDR3: TGTGCCAGCAGCTTAGCTCGGGGGGACTACGAGCAGTACTTC.

V is TRBV4-1 and J is TRBJ2-5; 8 bases are a match to TRBD1. Trimming cost V 4 bases and J 0 bases; bases outside gene matches: 7. The CDR3 length is 16 residues. CDR1 is MGHRA and CDR2 is YSYEKL in the germline V gene. The CDR3 region has the DNA TGCGCCAGCAGCCGGGCAGGGGGACAGGACCAAGAGACCCAGTACTTC. It translates to CASSRAGGQDQETQYF.

This clonotype was picked up many times. V and J are TRBV19 and TRBJ1-5; TRBD1 matches 9 bases. The CDR3 is 14 residues long. Looked up from germline, CDR1 is LNHDA and CDR2 is SQIVND (reference sequence). Trimming removed 7 bases from V and 6 bases from J; junction bases left unmatched: 7. CDR3 nucleotide sequence: TGTGCCAGTACTGGACAGGGGACCAGTCAGCCCCAGCATTTT. Its protein product is CASTGQGTSQPQHF.

This clonotype was detected ten times or more. The chain recombines TRBV19 with TRBJ2-7, with a tentative D call TRBD2 (6 bases). The V end lost 6 bases, the J end lost 1 base, and 22 bases lay between the germline ends. The length of the CDR3 is 17 residues. From germline, CDR1 is LNHDA and CDR2 SQIVND (reference sequence). CDR3 sequence (DNA): TGTGCCAGTAGCGCCGTTCTTGGAGGGAATCCTTCCTACGAGCAGTACTTC. This sequence encodes CASSAVLGGNPSYEQYF.

The rearrangement links TRBV5-1 to TRBJ2-2; possibly TRBD2 for D (7 bases). Germline CDR1 SGHRS, CDR2 YFSETQ. The V and J ends lost 1 base and 2 bases respectively, with 12 bases between them. The CDR3 length is 16 residues. CDR3 bases: TGCGCCAGCAGCTTGTCCCGGGGGGCAAACACCGGGGAGCTGTTTTTT. Amino acids: CASSLSRGANTGELFF. The full variable domain, with the rest looked up from reference TRBV5-1 and TRBJ2-2, is KAGVTQTPRYLIKTRGQQVTLSCSPISGHRSVSWYQQTPGQGLQFLFEYFSETQRNKGNFPGRFSGRQFSNSRSEMNVSTLELGDSALYLCASSLSRGANTGELFFGEGSRLTVL.

The sample holds many counts of this clonotype. In nucleotides, the CDR3 is TGTGCCAGTAGTATAGTAGGGGGTTTTCAGCCCCAGCATTTT. This encodes CASSIVGGFQPQHF. This chain uses TRBV19 with TRBJ1-5; D perhaps matches TRBD1 (6 bases). The germline gives CDR1 LNHDA, CDR2 SQIVND (reference sequence). Trimming left V 1 base short and J 6 bases short, with 10 bases between. The CDR3 length is 14 residues. The variable domain in full, with the rest retrieved from reference TRBV19 and TRBJ1-5, is DGGITQSPKYLFRKEGQNVTLSCEQNLNHDAMYWYRQDPGQGLRLIYYSQIVNDFQKGDIAEGYSVSREKKESFPLTVTSAQKNPTAFYLCASSIVGGFQPQHFGDGTRLSIL.

This clonotype appeared many times. The V call is TRBV7-8, the J call TRBJ1-1; possible D gene TRBD1, 5 bases. The CDR3 extends over 12 amino acids. Germline V gives CDR1 SGHVS, CDR2 FQNEAQ. The V and J ends lost 1 base and 11 bases respectively, with 11 bases between them. CDR3 residues: CASSLGGVAAFF. Here the CDR3 DNA reads TGTGCCAGCAGCTTAGGAGGGGTTGCGGCTTTCTTT. Combining the CDR3 with reference TRBV7-8 and TRBJ1-1 gives the whole variable domain GAGVSQSPRYKVAKRGQDVALRCDPISGHVSLFWYQQALGQGPEFLTYFQNEAQLDKSGLPSDRFFAERPEGSVSTLKIQRTQQEDSAVYLCASSLGGVAAFFGQGTRLTVV.

This clonotype was seen repeatedly, ten times or more. V gene TRBV12-3 or TRBV12-4 combines with J gene TRBJ1-1; no firm D call. V was shortened by 7 bases and J by 5 bases, with 11 bases between the two germline ends. The CDR3 has 12 amino acids. Here the CDR3 reads CASKLARTEAFF. In DNA, the CDR3 is TGTGCCAGCAAACTTGCGCGGACTGAAGCTTTCTTT.

Only a few counts were recorded for this clonotype. This chain joins TRBV9 and TRBJ2-7; D is ambiguous. Germline V gene sequence: CDR1 SGDLS, CDR2 YYNGEE. With 1 base removed from V and 0 bases from J, the gap between germline ends came to 8 bases. The CDR3 totals 14 residues. The CDR3 sequence: CASSVSTSSYEQYF. CDR3 sequence (DNA): TGTGCCAGCAGCGTAAGCACGAGCTCCTACGAGCAGTACTTC.

The V and J genes are TRBV7-9 and TRBJ1-1, with 10 positions matching TRBD1. V was clipped by 5 bases and J by 6 bases; unmatched bases: 6. Germline V gene lookup returns CDR1 SEHNR and CDR2 FQNEAQ (reference sequence). The CDR3 extends over 14 amino acids. This chain's CDR3 is CASSPRDRGPEAFF. In DNA form, the CDR3 reads TGTGCCAGCAGCCCCCGGGACAGGGGACCTGAAGCTTTCTTT.

This clonotype was found many times. This chain connects TRBV20-1 to TRBJ2-5, with 10 bases lining up with TRBD2. J was trimmed by 1 base and V by 3 bases; bases with no gene match: 11. The CDR3 has 17 residues. CDR1 is DFQATT, CDR2 SNEGSKA, per germline (reference sequence). The CDR3 DNA reads TGCAGTGCTAGGGGGGCTCTTAGCGGGGGGATCCAAGAGACCCAGTACTTC. Amino acid sequence: CSARGALSGGIQETQYF.

Many counts were recorded for this clonotype. The rearrangement links TRBV30 to TRBJ2-2, with D possibly being TRBD1 (6 bases). V lost 7 bases and J lost 5, with 8 bases in between. The CDR3 runs 11 residues. The germline CDR1 and CDR2 sequences are GTSNPN and SVGIG (reference sequence). CDR3 sequence (DNA): TGTGCCTTCAGGGGAACCGGGGAGCTGTTTTTT. Protein: CAFRGTGELFF.

There are many counts of this clonotype. This chain's CDR3 is CASSSGGFSYTF. DNA of the CDR3: TGTGCCAGCAGCTCCGGGGGCTTCAGCTACACCTTC. The chain uses TRBV5-6 and TRBJ1-2, with a tentative D call TRBD1 (6 bases). There are 12 residues in the CDR3. V was clipped by 3 bases and J by 9 bases, with 12 bases between them. CDR1 and CDR2 (germline): SGHDT, YYEEEE.

In its sample, this clonotype was seen many times. This chain joins TRBV20-1 and TRBJ2-7; 11 positions match TRBD2. The length of the CDR3 is 16 residues. The V segment lost 0 bases and the J segment 0 bases; nucleotides outside the gene matches: 4. Per the germline V gene, CDR1 is DFQATT and CDR2 is SNEGSKA (reference sequence). The CDR3 DNA is TGCAGTGCTAGAGAGGCGGGACTAGCGGTCTCCTACGAGCAGTACTTC. As protein: CSAREAGLAVSYEQYF.

This clonotype was seen a handful of times. The chain is built from TRBV3-1 and TRBJ1-2; 11 nucleotides agree with TRBD1. V was pared by 1 base and J by 7 bases, with 8 bases of the junction left unmatched. The germline V gene has CDR1 LGHDT and CDR2 YNNKEL (reference sequence). The CDR3 covers 16 residues. DNA for the CDR3: TGTGCCAGCAGCCAAGGAACTGGACAGGGGGCGTCTGGCTACACCTTC. Protein product: CASSQGTGQGASGYTF.

V and J are TRBV28 and TRBJ1-1; D uncertain. This CDR3 region has 12 residues. Between the trimmed V and J ends, which lost 2 bases and 8 bases, there was a span of 9 bases. CDR1 and CDR2 (germline): MDHEN, SYDVKM. This chain's CDR3 is CASSLTADEAFF. CDR3 coding DNA: TGTGCCAGCAGTTTAACGGCAGACGAAGCTTTCTTT.

This clonotype was recorded many times. The rearrangement uses TRBV5-5 and TRBJ1-1; D is unresolved. The CDR3 sequence is 14 residues long. Looked up from germline, CDR1 is SGHKS and CDR2 is YYEKEE (reference sequence). Trimming removed 2 bases at V and 1 base at J, with 9 bases between. In DNA form, the CDR3 reads TGTGCCAGCAGCTTCTGGGGTACGAACACTGAAGCTTTCTTT. This translates into CASSFWGTNTEAFF.

The table lists this clonotype with many counts. The V call is TRBV6-5, the J call TRBJ1-5, with TRBD1 matching 9 bases. The CDR3 spans 14 residues. The V gene's germline CDR1 is MNHEY and CDR2 SVGAGI. V was clipped by 8 bases and J by 6 bases; unmatched bases: 8. The CDR3 coding sequence is TGTGCCAGCCATGGGACAGGGATTAGTCAGCCCCAGCATTTT. Protein sequence: CASHGTGISQPQHF.

The rearrangement links TRBV2 to TRBJ1-5; 8 positions agree with TRBD1. V was clipped by 5 bases and J by 3 bases; unmatched bases: 6. In germline, CDR1 is SNHLY, CDR2 FYNNEI. The CDR3 contains 15 residues. In DNA form, the CDR3 reads TGTGCCAGCAGTATAACAGGGGGGGCCAATCAGCCCCAGCATTTT. It encodes CASSITGGANQPQHF.